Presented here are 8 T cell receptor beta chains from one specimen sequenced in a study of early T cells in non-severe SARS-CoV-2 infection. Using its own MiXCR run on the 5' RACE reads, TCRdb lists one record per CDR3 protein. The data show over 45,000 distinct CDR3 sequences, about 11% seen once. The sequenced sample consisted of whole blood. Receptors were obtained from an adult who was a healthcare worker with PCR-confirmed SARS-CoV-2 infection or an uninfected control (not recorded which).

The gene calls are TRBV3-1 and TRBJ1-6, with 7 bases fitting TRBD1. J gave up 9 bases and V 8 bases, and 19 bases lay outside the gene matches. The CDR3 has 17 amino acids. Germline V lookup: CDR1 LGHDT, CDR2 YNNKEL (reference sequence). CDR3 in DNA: TGTGCCAGCGGGCCTACGGACCACGGGACAGAGAGTTCACCCCTCCACTTT. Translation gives CASGPTDHGTESSPLHF.

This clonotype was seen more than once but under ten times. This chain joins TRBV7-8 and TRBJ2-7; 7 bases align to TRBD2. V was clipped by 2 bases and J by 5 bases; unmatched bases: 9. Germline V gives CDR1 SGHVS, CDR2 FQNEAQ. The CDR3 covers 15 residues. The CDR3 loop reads CASSLRRELSHEQYF. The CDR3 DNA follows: TGTGCCAGCAGCTTAAGGCGGGAGCTATCCCACGAGCAGTACTTC.

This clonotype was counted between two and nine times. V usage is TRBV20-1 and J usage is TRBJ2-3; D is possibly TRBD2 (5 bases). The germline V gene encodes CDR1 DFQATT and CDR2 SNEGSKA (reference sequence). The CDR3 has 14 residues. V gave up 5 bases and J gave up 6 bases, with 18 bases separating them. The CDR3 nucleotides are TGCAGTGCTCCGTGGCCTACTGGCGGGGATACGCAGTATTTT. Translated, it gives CSAPWPTGGDTQYF.

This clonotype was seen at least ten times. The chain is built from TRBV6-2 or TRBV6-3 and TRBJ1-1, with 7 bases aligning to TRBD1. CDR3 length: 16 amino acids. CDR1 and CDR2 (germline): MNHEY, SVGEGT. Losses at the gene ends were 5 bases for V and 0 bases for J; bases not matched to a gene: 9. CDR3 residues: CASSTYRGALNTEAFF. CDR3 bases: TGTGCCAGCAGTACCTACAGGGGCGCCCTGAACACTGAAGCTTTCTTT.

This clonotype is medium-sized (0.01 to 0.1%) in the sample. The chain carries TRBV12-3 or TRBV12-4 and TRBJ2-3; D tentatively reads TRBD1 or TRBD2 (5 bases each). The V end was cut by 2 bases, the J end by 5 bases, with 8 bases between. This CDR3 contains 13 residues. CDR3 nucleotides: TGTGCCAGCAGTTTAAGAGGGGAAGATACGCAGTATTTT. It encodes CASSLRGEDTQYF.

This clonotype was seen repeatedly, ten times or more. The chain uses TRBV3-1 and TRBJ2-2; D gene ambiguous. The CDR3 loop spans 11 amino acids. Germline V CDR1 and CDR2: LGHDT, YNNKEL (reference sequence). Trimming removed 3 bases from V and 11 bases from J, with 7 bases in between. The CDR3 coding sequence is TGTGCCAGCAGCCAGGCCACCGAGCTGTTTTTT. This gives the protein CASSQATELFF.

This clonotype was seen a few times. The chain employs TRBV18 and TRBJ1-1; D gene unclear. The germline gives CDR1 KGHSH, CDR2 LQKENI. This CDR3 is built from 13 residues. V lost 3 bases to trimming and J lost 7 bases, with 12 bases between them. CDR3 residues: CASSPVGLIEAFF. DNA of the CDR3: TGTGCCAGCTCACCGGTGGGGTTAATTGAAGCTTTCTTT.

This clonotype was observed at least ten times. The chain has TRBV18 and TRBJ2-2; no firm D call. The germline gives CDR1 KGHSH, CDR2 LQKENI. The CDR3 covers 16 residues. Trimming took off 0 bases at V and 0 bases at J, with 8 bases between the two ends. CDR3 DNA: TGTGCCAGCTCACCACCGTACCGCACGAACACCGGGGAGCTGTTTTTT. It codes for CASSPPYRTNTGELFF.